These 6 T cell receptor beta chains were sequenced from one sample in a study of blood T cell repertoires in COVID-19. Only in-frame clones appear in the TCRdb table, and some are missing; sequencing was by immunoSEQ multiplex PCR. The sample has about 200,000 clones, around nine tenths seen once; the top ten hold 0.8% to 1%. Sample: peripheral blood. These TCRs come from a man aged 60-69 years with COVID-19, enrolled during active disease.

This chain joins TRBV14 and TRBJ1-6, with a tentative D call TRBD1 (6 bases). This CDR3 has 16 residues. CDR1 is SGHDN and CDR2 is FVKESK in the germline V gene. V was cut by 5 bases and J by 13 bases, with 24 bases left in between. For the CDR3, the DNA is TGTGCCAGCAGCGGTCGTAGGGGGGGGCCGCAACAGCCCCTCCACTTT. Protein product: CASSGRRGGPQQPLHF.

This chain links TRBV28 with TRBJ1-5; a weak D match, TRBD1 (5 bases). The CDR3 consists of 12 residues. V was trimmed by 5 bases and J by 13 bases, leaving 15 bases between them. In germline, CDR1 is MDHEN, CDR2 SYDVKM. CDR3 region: CASSPGTGTQHF. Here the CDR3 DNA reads TGTGCCAGCAGTCCGGGGACGGGGACTCAGCATTTT.

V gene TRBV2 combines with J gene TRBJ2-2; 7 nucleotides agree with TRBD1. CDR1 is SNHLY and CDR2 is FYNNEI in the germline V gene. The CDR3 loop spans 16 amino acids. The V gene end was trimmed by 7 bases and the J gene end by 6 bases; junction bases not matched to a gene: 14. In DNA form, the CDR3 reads TGTGCCAGCAAACTACAGGGGATGATTAAGGCCGGGGAGCTGTTTTTT. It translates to CASKLQGMIKAGELFF. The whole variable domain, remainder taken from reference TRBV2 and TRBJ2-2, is EPEVTQTPSHQVTQMGQEVILRCVPISNHLYFYWYRQILGQKVEFLVSFYNNEISEKSEIFDDQFSVERPDGSNFTLKIRSTKLEDSAMYFCASKLQGMIKAGELFFGEGSRLTVL.

The CDR3 loop reads CASSEGTSGGETQYF. CDR3 DNA: TGTGCCAGCAGTGAAGGGACTAGCGGGGGAGAGACCCAGTACTTC. V is TRBV25-1 and J is TRBJ2-5; TRBD2 matches 14 bases. V shed 2 bases, J shed 4 bases, and the junction held 0 bases outside the gene matches. Germline CDR1 and CDR2: MGHDK and SYGVNS. The CDR3 is 15 residues long.

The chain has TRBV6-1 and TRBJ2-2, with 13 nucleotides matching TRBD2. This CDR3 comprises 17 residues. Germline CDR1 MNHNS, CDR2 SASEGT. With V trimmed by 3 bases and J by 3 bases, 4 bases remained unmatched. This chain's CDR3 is CASSDTGLAGYTGELFF. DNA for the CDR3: TGTGCCAGCAGTGATACGGGACTAGCGGGGTACACCGGGGAGCTGTTTTTT.

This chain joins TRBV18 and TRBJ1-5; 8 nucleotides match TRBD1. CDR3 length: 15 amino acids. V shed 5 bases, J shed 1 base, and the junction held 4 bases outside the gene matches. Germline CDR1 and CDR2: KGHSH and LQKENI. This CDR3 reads CASSATGGSNQPQHF. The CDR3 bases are TGTGCCAGCTCAGCTACAGGGGGGAGCAATCAGCCCCAGCATTTT. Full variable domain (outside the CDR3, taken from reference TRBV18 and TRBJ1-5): NAGVMQNPRHLVRRRGQEARLRCSPMKGHSHVYWYRQLPEEGLKFMVYLQKENIIDESGMPKERFSAEFPKEGPSILRIQQVVRGDSAAYFCASSATGGSNQPQHFGDGTRLSIL.